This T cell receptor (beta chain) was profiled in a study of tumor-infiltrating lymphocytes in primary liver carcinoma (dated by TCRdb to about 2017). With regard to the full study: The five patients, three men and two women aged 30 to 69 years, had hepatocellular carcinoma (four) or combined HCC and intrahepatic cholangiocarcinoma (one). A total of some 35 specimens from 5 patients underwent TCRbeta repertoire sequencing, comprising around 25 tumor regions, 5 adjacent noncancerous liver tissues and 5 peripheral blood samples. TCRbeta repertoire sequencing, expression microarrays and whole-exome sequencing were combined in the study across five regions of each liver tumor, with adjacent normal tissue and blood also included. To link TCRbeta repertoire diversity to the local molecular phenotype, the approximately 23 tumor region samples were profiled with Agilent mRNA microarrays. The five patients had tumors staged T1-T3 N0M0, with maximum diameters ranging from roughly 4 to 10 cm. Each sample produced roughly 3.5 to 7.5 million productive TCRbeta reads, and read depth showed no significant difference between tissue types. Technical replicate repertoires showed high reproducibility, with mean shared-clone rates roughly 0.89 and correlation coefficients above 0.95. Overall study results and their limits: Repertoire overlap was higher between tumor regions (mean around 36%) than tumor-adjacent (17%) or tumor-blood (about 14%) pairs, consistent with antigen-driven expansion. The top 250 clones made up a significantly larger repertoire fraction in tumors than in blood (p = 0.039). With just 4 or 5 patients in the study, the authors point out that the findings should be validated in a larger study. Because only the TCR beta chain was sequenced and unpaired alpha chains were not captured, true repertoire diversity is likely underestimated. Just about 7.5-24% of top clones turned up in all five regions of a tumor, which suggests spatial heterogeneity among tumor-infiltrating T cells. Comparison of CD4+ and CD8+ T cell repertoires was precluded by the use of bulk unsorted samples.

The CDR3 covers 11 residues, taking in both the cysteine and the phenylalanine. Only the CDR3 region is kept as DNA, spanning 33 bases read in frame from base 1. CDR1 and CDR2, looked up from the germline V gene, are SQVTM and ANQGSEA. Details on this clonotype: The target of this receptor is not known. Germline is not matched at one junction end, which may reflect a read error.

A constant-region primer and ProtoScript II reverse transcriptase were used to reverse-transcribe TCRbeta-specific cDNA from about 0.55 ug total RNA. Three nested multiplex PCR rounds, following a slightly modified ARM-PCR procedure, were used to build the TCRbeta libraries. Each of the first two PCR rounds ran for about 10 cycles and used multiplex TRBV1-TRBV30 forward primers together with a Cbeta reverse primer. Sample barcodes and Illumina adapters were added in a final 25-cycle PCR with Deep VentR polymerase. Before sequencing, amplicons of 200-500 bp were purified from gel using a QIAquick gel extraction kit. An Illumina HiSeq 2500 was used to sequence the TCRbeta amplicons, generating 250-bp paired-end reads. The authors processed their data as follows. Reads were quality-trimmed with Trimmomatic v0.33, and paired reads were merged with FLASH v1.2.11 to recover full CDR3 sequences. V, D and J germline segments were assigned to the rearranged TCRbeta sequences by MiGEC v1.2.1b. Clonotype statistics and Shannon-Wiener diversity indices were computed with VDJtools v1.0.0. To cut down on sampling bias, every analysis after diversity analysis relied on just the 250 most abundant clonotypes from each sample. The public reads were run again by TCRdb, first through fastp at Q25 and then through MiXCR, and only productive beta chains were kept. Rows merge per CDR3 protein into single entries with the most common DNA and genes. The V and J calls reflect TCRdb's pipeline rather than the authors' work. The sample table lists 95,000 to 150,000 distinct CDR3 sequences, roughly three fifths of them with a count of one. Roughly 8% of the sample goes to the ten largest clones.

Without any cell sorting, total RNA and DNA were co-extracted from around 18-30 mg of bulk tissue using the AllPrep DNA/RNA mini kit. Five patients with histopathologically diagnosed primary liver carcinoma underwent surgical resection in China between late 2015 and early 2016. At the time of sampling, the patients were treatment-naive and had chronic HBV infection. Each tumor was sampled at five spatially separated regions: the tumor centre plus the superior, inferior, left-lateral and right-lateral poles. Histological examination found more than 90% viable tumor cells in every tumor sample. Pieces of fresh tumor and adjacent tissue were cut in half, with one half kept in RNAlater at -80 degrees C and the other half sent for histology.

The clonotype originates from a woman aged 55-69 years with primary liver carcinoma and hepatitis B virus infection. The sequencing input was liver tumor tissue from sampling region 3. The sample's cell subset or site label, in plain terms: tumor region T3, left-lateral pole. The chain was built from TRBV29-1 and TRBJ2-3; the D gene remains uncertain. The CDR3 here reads CSPEIADMQYF. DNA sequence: TGTAGCCCTGAGATTGCGGATATGCAGTATTTT.